This T cell receptor beta chain was found in a study of Tregs in tolerant kidney transplant recipients. Regarding the study as a whole: For some patients, primers changed over time, blocking nucleotide-level comparison.

The V gene's germline CDR1 is MDHEN and CDR2 SYDVKM. The CDR3 contains 15 residues. The germline V and J ends were trimmed by 5 bases and 0 bases, with 14 bases remaining between them. Worth noting for this clone: The antigen is unknown.

The repertoire was sequenced with immunoSEQ multiplex PCR; TCRdb's copy has only in-frame clones and lacks some. The table lists about 110,000 clones, nearly 90% of them singletons. The clonotype originates from a human donor who received a combined kidney and bone marrow transplant. The sample consisted of CD4+ T cells from blood, taken before the transplant. The chain uses TRBV28 and TRBJ2-7, with D possibly TRBD1 on 6 matching bases. The CDR3: CASSPIGGSSYEQYF. Here the CDR3 DNA reads TGTGCCAGCAGTCCCATAGGGGGAAGCTCCTACGAGCAGTACTTC.